A selection of T cell receptor beta chains follows, all from one sample in a study of breast tumors, draining lymph nodes, adjacent tissues. TCRdb used MiXCR to reprocess the multiplex PCR reads, holding one entry per CDR3 protein. The sample has about 22,000 distinct CDR3 sequences; about 54% are singletons. The sequenced sample was breast tumor tissue. The receptors shown here come from a female donor with breast cancer. Some clones in this sample may be carry-over from other donors' samples. CDR3s include the opening cysteine and the closing phenylalanine or tryptophan. The D gene is left open where the match is weak. Expanded clones get a size class; other rows say once, few or many, or leave the size out.

TRBV6-5	-	15	TRBJ2-5	many	CASSYQSKGQETQYF	TGTGCCAGCAGTTACCAGTCTAAAGGTCAAGAGACCCAGTACTTC
TRBV11-3	-	15	TRBJ2-7	medium-sized	CASSSPQGSSYEQYF	TGTGCCAGCAGCTCCCCCCAGGGGAGCTCCTACGAGCAGTACTTC
TRBV5-1	-	16	TRBJ1-3	many	CASSLVAADSGNTIYF	TGCGCCAGCAGCTTGGTTGCCGCCGACTCTGGAAACACCATATATTTT
TRBV30	-	13	TRBJ1-4	-	CAWSGDNNEKLFF	TGTGCCTGGAGTGGGGACAATAATGAAAAACTGTTTTTT
TRBV29-1	-	14	TRBJ2-2	-	CSVEGDLRTGELFF	TGCAGCGTTGAAGGGGACTTACGCACCGGGGAGCTGTTTTTT
TRBV9	TRBD2	15	TRBJ2-3	once	CASSKAGGAADTQYF	TGTGCCAGCAGTAAAGCGGGAGGGGCGGCAGATACGCAGTATTTT
TRBV6-1	TRBD1	17	TRBJ1-5	-	CASNPWQGVYSNQPQHF	TGTGCCAGCAATCCTTGGCAGGGGGTCTATAGCAATCAGCCCCAGCATTTT
TRBV7-2	TRBD2	18	TRBJ2-1	-	CASSLTSGGASSYNEQFF	TGTGCCAGCAGCTTAACTAGCGGGGGGGCCAGCTCCTACAATGAGCAGTTCTTC
TRBV29-1	-	15	TRBJ2-1	-	CSVEEGAIKRNEQFF	TGCAGCGTTGAAGAAGGCGCAATCAAGAGGAATGAGCAGTTCTTC
TRBV5-4	-	14	TRBJ1-6	-	CASSLVGADSPLHF	TGTGCCAGCAGCTTGGTTGGGGCTGATTCACCCCTCCACTTT
TRBV20-1	TRBD1	13	TRBJ1-2	-	CSARDRANYGYTF	TGCAGTGCCCGGGACAGGGCGAACTATGGCTACACCTTC
TRBV24-1	TRBD1	15	TRBJ2-1	-	CATSDLDTGGNEQFF	TGTGCCACCAGTGATTTGGACACAGGGGGCAATGAGCAGTTCTTC
TRBV2	-	13	TRBJ1-4	medium-sized	CASQGRMNEKLFF	TGTGCCAGCCAAGGACGGATGAATGAAAAACTGTTTTTT
TRBV9	TRBD2	18	TRBJ2-1	many	CASSLLAGGPLVNNEQFF	TGTGCCAGCAGCCTACTAGCGGGAGGCCCCCTCGTTAACAATGAGCAGTTCTTC
TRBV6-5	-	17	TRBJ2-5	-	CASRLVGDSGLQETQYF	TGTGCCAGTCGCCTGGTGGGCGACAGTGGACTCCAAGAGACCCAGTACTTC
TRBV7-3	-	14	TRBJ1-2	medium-sized	CASSLSRAGDGYTF	TGTGCCAGCAGCTTAAGTAGGGCAGGGGATGGCTACACCTTC
TRBV20-1	TRBD2	14	TRBJ2-2	medium-sized	CSATGLAGTGELFF	TGCAGTGCTACGGGACTAGCGGGCACCGGGGAGCTGTTTTTT
TRBV24-1	-	13	TRBJ2-3	-	CATSHGGRDTQYF	TGTGCCACCAGTCACGGGGGACGGGATACGCAGTATTTT
TRBV6-4	-	13	TRBJ1-6	medium-sized	CASSLVVNSPLHF	TGTGCCAGCAGTCTGGTCGTAAATTCGCCCCTCCACTTT
TRBV20-1	TRBD1	13	TRBJ1-2	once	CSAPHEGAKGYTF	TGCAGTGCTCCCCACGAGGGGGCGAAGGGCTACACCTTC
TRBV18	TRBD1	17	TRBJ1-4	many	CASSPSGQPATNEKLFF	TGTGCCAGCTCACCTTCGGGACAGCCTGCAACTAATGAAAAACTGTTTTTT
TRBV5-1	TRBD1	15	TRBJ2-7	-	CASSLAATGYYEQYF	TGCGCCAGCAGCTTGGCCGCGACAGGGTACTACGAGCAGTACTTC
TRBV7-9	TRBD1	13	TRBJ2-7	medium-sized	CASSWDSTYEQYF	TGTGCCAGCAGTTGGGACAGTACCTACGAGCAGTACTTC
TRBV19	TRBD2	12	TRBJ2-3	once	CASSPASGSQYF	TGCGCCAGTAGTCCAGCTAGCGGGTCGCAGTATTTT
TRBV5-1	TRBD1	16	TRBJ2-2	-	CASSLDGQGGPGELFF	TGCGCCAGCAGCTTGGATGGACAGGGTGGCCCCGGGGAGCTGTTTTTT
TRBV7-9	TRBD2	18	TRBJ2-1	-	CASSLASRGGRSYNEQFF	TGTGCCAGCAGCTTAGCGTCGCGCGGGGGGAGGTCCTACAATGAGCAGTTCTTC
TRBV29-1	TRBD2	14	TRBJ2-7	-	CSVEDHGLAREQYF	TGCAGCGTTGAAGATCACGGACTAGCTCGCGAGCAGTACTTC
TRBV6-2/TRBV6-3	TRBD2	15	TRBJ2-1	many	CASSPFSGRGDEQFF	TGTGCCAGCAGTCCCTTTAGCGGGAGGGGTGATGAGCAGTTCTTC
TRBV3-1	-	13	TRBJ1-4	many	CASKKRGDEKLFF	TGTGCCAGCAAAAAGCGGGGGGATGAAAAACTGTTTTTT
TRBV20-1	-	11	TRBJ2-7	medium-sized	CSARAGYEQYF	TGCAGTGCTAGAGCTGGCTACGAGCAGTACTTC
TRBV12-3/TRBV12-4	TRBD1	15	TRBJ2-1	-	CASRGGQGSYNEQFF	TGTGCCAGCAGGGGCGGACAGGGGTCCTACAATGAGCAGTTCTTC
TRBV27	TRBD1	18	TRBJ2-2	-	CASRGTGFGGTYTGELFF	TGTGCCAGCAGGGGGACAGGGTTCGGGGGGACCTACACCGGGGAGCTGTTTTTT
TRBV18	-	15	TRBJ1-2	many	CASSPEGGLGYGYTF	TGTGCCAGCTCACCAGAAGGAGGGCTGGGCTATGGCTACACCTTC
TRBV7-3	-	16	TRBJ1-6	-	CASSLTPNRVNSPLHF	TGTGCCAGCAGCTTAACGCCAAACAGAGTTAATTCACCCCTCCACTTT
TRBV6-2/TRBV6-3	-	12	TRBJ1-5	many	CASTRRNQPQHF	TGTGCCAGCACCCGGCGTAATCAGCCCCAGCATTTT
TRBV7-6	TRBD1	17	TRBJ2-1	-	CASSLAGDRGGFNEQFF	TGTGCCAGCAGCTTAGCGGGGGACAGGGGCGGTTTCAATGAGCAGTTCTTC
TRBV5-1	-	14	TRBJ1-5	once	CASRRDTSNQPQHF	TGCGCCAGCAGAAGGGACACTAGCAATCAGCCCCAGCATTTT
TRBV5-1	TRBD2	15	TRBJ2-5	many	CASSPFGGGQETQYF	TGCGCCAGCAGCCCCTTTGGGGGGGGGCAAGAGACCCAGTACTTC
TRBV5-1	TRBD2	17	TRBJ2-2	once	CASSLAIAGAGTGELFF	TGCGCCAGCAGCTTGGCAATAGCGGGAGCCGGCACCGGGGAGCTGTTTTTT
TRBV11-2	TRBD2	19	TRBJ2-5	-	CASSPTGLAGGQGQETQYF	TGTGCCAGCAGCCCCACGGGACTAGCGGGAGGTCAGGGGCAAGAGACCCAGTACTTC
TRBV7-9	-	15	TRBJ1-1	many	CASSPPGTVNTEAFF	TGTGCCAGCAGCCCTCCTGGGACGGTGAACACTGAAGCTTTCTTT